The entry below gives a single TCR beta chain sequence along with its context. The antigen remains undetermined. Other nucleotide sequences from this sample produce the same CDR3. This record belongs to a study of cytomegalovirus exposure and HLA in healthy donors. Points from the study as a whole: The authors reported that TCR beta sequences could predict HLA-A and HLA-B alleles. These predictions were accurate for most subjects in the first cohort. TCR beta V segments were, for the most part, productive about 87% or about 30% of the time in an earlier analysis.

The CDR3 is 13 amino acids. V was cut by 5 bases and J by 2 bases, with 9 bases left in between. Germline lookup yields CDR1 SGHVS and CDR2 FNYEAQ. Every donor was a healthy person donating bone marrow. Primers: 60 Vbeta forward and 13 Jbeta reverse. The protocol was immunoSEQ multiplex PCR, while the TCRdb copy is restricted to in-frame clones and leaves out a portion. The table has 200,000 to 300,000 clones, 78% seen once. The specimen was PBMCs. The chain combines TRBV7-6 with TRBJ1-1; D not certain. This sequence was found in a boy aged 5-17 years in good health and CMV-seronegative. Here the CDR3 reads CASSRTENTEAFF. CDR3 DNA: TGTGCCAGCAGCCGCACAGAAAACACTGAAGCTTTCTTT.